The source of this TCR beta chain is a study of regulatory T cells in long-lasting Graves disease. In this sample, this clonotype turned up a few times. Construction of TCR beta libraries relied on iRepertoire HTBI primers and on Arm-PCR targeting CDR3 regions. TCRdb processed the multiplex PCR reads anew with MiXCR; each CDR3 protein has one entry. Of about 530,000 distinct CDR3 sequences in the sample, about 15% were seen once. Time point: newly diagnosed GD, antithyroid drugs for less than 3 months. With RNA extracted from PBMCs as input, the TCR library was made. The CDR3 is made up of 15 amino acids. The germline V gene has CDR1 LNHDA and CDR2 SQIVND (reference sequence). Trimming removed 0 bases at V and 3 bases at J, with 11 bases between. This same sample was also taken into another study, of T cells in Graves' hyperthyroidism and ophthalmopathy. In that study: A model of 13 V-J pairs discriminated ophthalmopathy from stable hyperthyroidism.

The chain employs TRBV19 and TRBJ1-2; tentative D call: TRBD1 (5 bases). Sequenced material: peripheral blood mononuclear cells (PBMCs), taken at new diagnosis, from a patient treated with antithyroid drugs. The origin of this receptor is a woman aged 35-60 years with Graves disease. The CDR3 region has the DNA TGTGCCAGTAGTATAGATAGGGGAAGGGACTATGGCTACACCTTC. This sequence encodes CASSIDRGRDYGYTF.